Each of the 18 T cell receptor beta chains below was sequenced from the same sample in a study of neoadjuvant anti-PD-1 for oral cavity cancer (dated by TCRdb to 2020 to 2023). This specimen's time point label, per the study, means: before neoadjuvant nivolumab. The receptor library was made with the immunoSEQ multiplex PCR assay. Not all clones reach the TCRdb copy of this immuneACCESS table, which keeps in-frame sequences only. Checked studies attribute under half of the gap to unresolved V genes and leave the rest unexplained. Present in this sample are 30,000 to 35,000 clones, approximately 87% of which were seen just once. 3.5% of the sample comes from the top ten. Sequencing was performed on PBMCs, taken before nivolumab (anti-PD-1) treatment. These receptors all come from a person aged 35-79 years with oral cavity squamous cell carcinoma.

V gene TRBV18 combines with J gene TRBJ2-6, with 7 bases matching TRBD2. CDR1 KGHSH and CDR2 LQKENI come from the germline V gene. Trimming at V came to 3 bases and at J to 2 bases, leaving 1 base not matched to a gene. This CDR3 is built from 15 residues. CDR3 residues: CASSPGGAGANVLTF. The CDR3 DNA follows: TGTGCCAGCTCACCTGGGGGGGCTGGGGCCAACGTCCTGACTTTC.

The chain carries TRBV5-4 and TRBJ1-4; the D gene is possibly TRBD1 (6 bases). Trimming removed 3 bases from V and 1 base from J, with 13 bases in between. The germline V gene encodes CDR1 SGHNT and CDR2 YYREEE (reference sequence). CDR3 length equals 16 residues. CDR3 DNA: TGTGCCAGCAGCTCCCGACAGGTCGGAACTAATGAAAAACTGTTTTTT. Residues: CASSSRQVGTNEKLFF.

This sequence joins TRBV5-4 and TRBJ1-1, with 8 bases that match TRBD1. V gave up 0 bases and J gave up 0 bases; unmatched junction bases: 10. Germline V gene sequence: CDR1 SGHNT, CDR2 YYREEE (reference sequence). This CDR3 has 18 residues. The CDR3 reads CASSLAGQGGALNTEAFF. Here the CDR3 DNA reads TGTGCCAGCAGCTTGGCAGGACAGGGCGGAGCGTTGAACACTGAAGCTTTCTTT.

The rearrangement joins TRBV9 to TRBJ1-5; D not resolved. CDR1 SGDLS and CDR2 YYNGEE come from the germline V gene. This CDR3 is 14 amino acids long. V lost 0 bases, J lost 3 bases, and 7 bases lay in between. The CDR3 loop reads CASSVAGINQPQHF. CDR3 DNA sequence: TGTGCCAGCAGCGTAGCGGGAATCAATCAGCCCCAGCATTTT.

CDR3 nucleotides: TGCAGCACCGGCGCAGATACGCAGTATTTT. Its translation is CSTGADTQYF. J is TRBJ2-3 and V is TRBV20-1; D unresolved. Germline V CDR1 and CDR2: DFQATT, SNEGSKA (reference sequence). The CDR3 is made up of 10 amino acids.

The CDR3 reads CASSEGSSGANVLTF. The CDR3 DNA reads TGTGCCAGCAGTGAAGGCAGCTCTGGGGCCAACGTCCTGACTTTC. V gene TRBV2 combines with J gene TRBJ2-6; no clear D gene. The CDR3 loop spans 15 amino acids. Germline CDR1 reads SNHLY; CDR2 reads FYNNEI. V gave up 1 base and J gave up 0 bases, with 4 bases separating them.

The rearrangement uses TRBV27 and TRBJ1-5; D is unresolved. The germline V gene has CDR1 MNHEY and CDR2 SMNVEV (reference sequence). The CDR3 length is 12 residues. With 5 bases removed from V and 0 bases from J, the gap between germline ends came to 2 bases. CDR3 coding DNA: TGTGCCAGCAGTCCTAGCAATCAGCCCCAGCATTTT. Its protein is CASSPSNQPQHF.

The chain carries TRBV2 and TRBJ2-5, with TRBD2 as a possible D gene (6 bases). Germline CDR1 reads SNHLY; CDR2 reads FYNNEI. The CDR3 length is 13 residues. V was pared by 4 bases and J by 9 bases, with 15 bases between. CDR3 region: CASSVGGGGPQYF. CDR3 coding DNA: TGTGCCAGCAGTGTCGGCGGAGGAGGGCCCCAGTACTTC.

V usage is TRBV19 and J usage is TRBJ2-7, with a weak D call TRBD2 (6 bases). V was trimmed by 8 bases and J by 0 bases, leaving 14 bases between them. Looked up from germline, CDR1 is LNHDA and CDR2 is SQIVND (reference sequence). This CDR3 spans 14 amino acids. The CDR3 DNA reads as TGTGCCAGTTCAGGGAGGTTGAGCTCCTACGAGCAGTACTTC. Its protein is CASSGRLSSYEQYF.

This chain uses TRBV7-9 with TRBJ1-5, with TRBD1 as a possible D gene (5 bases). Deletions cut 5 bases from V and 9 bases from J, with 20 bases between. Germline V lookup: CDR1 SEHNR, CDR2 FQNEAQ (reference sequence). The CDR3 loop spans 15 amino acids. In nucleotides, the CDR3 is TGTGCCAGCAGCCTGGCGCAGGGCCAAGCGGGGCCCCAGCATTTT. It yields the protein CASSLAQGQAGPQHF.

The chain links TRBV16 to TRBJ2-3; 8 nucleotides align to TRBD2. The ends lost 5 bases at V and 0 bases at J; junction bases unmatched: 13. In germline, CDR1 is KGHSY, CDR2 FQNENV. The length of the CDR3 is 18 residues. CDR3 sequence (DNA): TGTGCCAGCAGCGGGTTGAGCGGGGGTTCAACTAGCACAGATACGCAGTATTTT. It translates to CASSGLSGGSTSTDTQYF.

The chain links TRBV7-9 to TRBJ1-1; weak D call: TRBD1 (5 bases). The V gene lost 6 bases and the J gene lost 5 bases, with 16 bases spanning the gap. From germline, CDR1 is SEHNR and CDR2 FQNEAQ (reference sequence). The CDR3 extends over 14 amino acids. This CDR3 is CASSGSQGLTEAFF. CDR3 DNA: TGTGCCAGCAGTGGCTCCCAGGGCTTGACTGAAGCTTTCTTT.

V usage is TRBV4-2 and J usage is TRBJ1-4; 8 bases line up with TRBD1. Germline CDR1 reads LGHNA; CDR2 reads YNFKEQ. The CDR3 length is 15 residues. With V trimmed by 1 base and J by 8 bases, 6 bases remained unmatched. CDR3 in amino acids: CASSQGTGIEEKLFF. Here the CDR3 DNA reads TGTGCCAGCAGCCAAGGGACAGGGATTGAGGAAAAACTGTTTTTT.

V usage is TRBV29-1 and J usage is TRBJ2-7; no clear D gene. Deletions cut 1 base from V and 5 bases from J, with 6 bases between. The CDR3 runs to 11 residues. Germline lookup yields CDR1 SQVTM and CDR2 ANQGSEA. The CDR3 loop is CSVEGVHEQYF. The CDR3 nucleotides read TGCAGCGTTGAAGGGGTCCACGAGCAGTACTTC.

The chain recombines TRBV5-8 with TRBJ1-2; D gene ambiguous. V lost 4 bases to trimming and J lost 7 bases, with 11 bases between them. The length of the CDR3 is 12 residues. Per germline, CDR1 SGHTS and CDR2 YDEGEE. The CDR3 region has the DNA TGTGCCAGCAGCAAAGACATAGTTGGCTACACCTTC. Amino acid sequence: CASSKDIVGYTF.

The chain employs TRBV28 and TRBJ1-5; no definite D call. Looked up from germline, CDR1 is MDHEN and CDR2 is SYDVKM. With 2 bases removed from V and 0 bases from J, the gap between germline ends came to 8 bases. CDR3 length: 15 residues. The CDR3, as DNA: TGTGCCAGCAGTTTAAGATCGTATAGCAATCAGCCCCAGCATTTT. Protein product: CASSLRSYSNQPQHF.

The chain uses TRBV5-5 and TRBJ1-3, with D uncertain. The germline CDR1 and CDR2 sequences are SGHKS and YYEKEE (reference sequence). V shed 6 bases and J shed 0 bases, with 13 bases lying between them. The CDR3 sequence is 15 residues long. In DNA form, the CDR3 reads TGTGCCAGCAACCCCGGCAAATCCTCTGGAAACACCATATATTTT. Translating it yields CASNPGKSSGNTIYF.

The chain couples TRBV7-2 to TRBJ2-5; D remains unclear. The CDR3 length is 13 residues. The V gene lost 4 bases and the J gene lost 5 bases, with 11 bases spanning the gap. Germline lookup yields CDR1 SGHTA and CDR2 FQGNSA. The CDR3 coding sequence is TGTGCCAGCAGCTCCTCCCTGGCGGAGACCCAGTACTTC. Protein: CASSSSLAETQYF.